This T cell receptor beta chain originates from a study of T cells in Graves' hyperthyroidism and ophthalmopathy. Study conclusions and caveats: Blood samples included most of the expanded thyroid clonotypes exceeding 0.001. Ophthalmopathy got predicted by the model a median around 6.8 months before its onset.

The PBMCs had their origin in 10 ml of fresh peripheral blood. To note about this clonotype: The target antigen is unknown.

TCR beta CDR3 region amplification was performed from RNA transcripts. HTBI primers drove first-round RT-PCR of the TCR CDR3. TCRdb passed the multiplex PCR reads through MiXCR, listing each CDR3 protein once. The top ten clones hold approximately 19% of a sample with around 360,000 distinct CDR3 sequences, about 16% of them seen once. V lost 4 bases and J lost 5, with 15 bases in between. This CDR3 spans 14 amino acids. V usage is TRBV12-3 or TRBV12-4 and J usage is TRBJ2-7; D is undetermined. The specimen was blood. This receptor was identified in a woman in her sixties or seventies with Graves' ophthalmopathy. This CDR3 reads CASSSRLGNHEQYF. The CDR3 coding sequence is TGTGCCAGCAGTTCCCGCCTGGGGAACCACGAGCAGTACTTC.